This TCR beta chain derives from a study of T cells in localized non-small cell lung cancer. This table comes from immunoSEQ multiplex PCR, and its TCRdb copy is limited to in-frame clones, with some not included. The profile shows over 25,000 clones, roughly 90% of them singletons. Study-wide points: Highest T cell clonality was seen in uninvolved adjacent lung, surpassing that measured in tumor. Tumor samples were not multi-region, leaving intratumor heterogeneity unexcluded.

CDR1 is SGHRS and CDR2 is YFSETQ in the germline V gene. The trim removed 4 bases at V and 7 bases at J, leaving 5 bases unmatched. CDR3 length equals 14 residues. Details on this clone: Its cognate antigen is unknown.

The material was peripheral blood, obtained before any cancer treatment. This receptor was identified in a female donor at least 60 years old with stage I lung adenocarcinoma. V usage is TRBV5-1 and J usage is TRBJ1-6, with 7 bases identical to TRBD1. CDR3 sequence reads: CASSPGTENSPLHF. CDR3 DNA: TGCGCCAGCAGCCCCGGGACAGAGAATTCACCCCTCCACTTT.